This T cell receptor beta chain was recorded in a study of regulatory T cells in long-lasting Graves disease. Findings of the study overall: Persistent-disease Graves' patients showed less TCR diversity than new cases.

Details on this clonotype: The antigen remains unidentified.

The length of the CDR3 is 15 residues. J lost 5 bases, V lost 2 bases, and 10 bases had no gene match. Germline CDR1 reads GTSNPN; CDR2 reads SVGIG (reference sequence). The time point denotes: newly diagnosed GD, antithyroid drugs for less than 3 months. PBMC RNA was the source of the TCR library. Assembly of TCR beta libraries relied on iRepertoire HTBI primers together with Arm-PCR of CDR3 regions. TCRdb recomputed calls from the multiplex PCR reads with MiXCR, one row per CDR3 protein. This sample has roughly 420,000 distinct CDR3 sequences, with around 15% found just once. The sample was also reused in another study, on T cells in Graves' hyperthyroidism and ophthalmopathy. From that second work: The TCR CDR3 first-round RT-PCR relied on the HTBI primer set.

This receptor was obtained from a woman aged 45 to 65 with Graves disease. Sequenced material: peripheral blood mononuclear cells (PBMCs), taken at new diagnosis, from a patient treated with antithyroid drugs. The V call is TRBV30, the J call TRBJ2-5; 8 nucleotides line up with TRBD2. The DNA for the CDR3 is TGTGCCTGGAGTCGGATAGCGGGACTGGGGGAGACCCAGTACTTC. Protein product: CAWSRIAGLGETQYF.